This T cell receptor (beta chain) stems from a study of control samples from healthy donors and cancer patients. This clone occurred once. Repertoires were generated with immunoSEQ multiplex PCR, while TCRdb's copy carries only in-frame clones and drops some. The sample records fewer than 150,000 clones, around 93% being singletons. The CDR3 consists of 12 residues. Trimming stripped 8 bases from V and 5 bases from J, with 10 bases between. CDR1 and CDR2 from the germline V gene are SNHLY and FYNNEI. This chain connects TRBV2 to TRBJ1-5, with D maybe TRBD1 (5 bases). The sequenced material came from blood. The TCR originated in a man between 18 and 29 years old in good health. The CDR3 loop reads CASGTEDQPQHF. CDR3 nucleotide sequence: TGTGCCAGCGGGACGGAGGATCAGCCCCAGCATTTT.